The 17 T cell receptor beta chains below all came from one sample that was sequenced in a study of T-cell memory formation after mild COVID-19. TCRdb reprocessed the 5' RACE reads via MiXCR and lists one record per CDR3 protein. This repertoire shows a few hundred thousand distinct CDR3 sequences, around 30% found once; its top ten account for approximately 15%. Sequenced input: PBMCs or a T cell subset sorted from them (not recorded which). These receptors all come from an adult woman who had mild COVID-19 (a few samples of this study predate the infection). Cell type and time point are not known.

V gene TRBV29-1 combines with J gene TRBJ2-3, with 8 bases lining up with TRBD2. The CDR3 has 13 residues. Germline CDR1 SQVTM, CDR2 ANQGSEA. V was pared by 7 bases and J by 3 bases, with 6 bases of the junction left unmatched. The CDR3 bases are TGCAGCGCAAAAGCGGGAGCGACAGATACGCAGTATTTT. Its protein product is CSAKAGATDTQYF.

The chain couples TRBV9 to TRBJ2-1; 7 nucleotides align to TRBD1. The CDR3 totals 16 residues. Germline CDR1 is SGDLS and CDR2 is YYNGEE. V shed 0 bases and J 5 bases; nucleotides not matched to a gene: 8. Written as DNA, the CDR3 is TGTGCCAGCAGCGTAGGTAGGTCAGGGGGTGACAATGAGCAGTTCTTC. Amino acid sequence: CASSVGRSGGDNEQFF.

The chain couples TRBV4-2 to TRBJ2-3; D remains unclear. The CDR3 totals 14 residues. V lost 0 bases and J 11 bases, leaving 15 bases between the germline ends. Per the germline V gene, CDR1 is LGHNA and CDR2 is YNFKEQ. The CDR3, as DNA: TGTGCCAGCAGCCAAGATAGAGCTTACGCCCGGCAGTATTTT. Amino acid sequence: CASSQDRAYARQYF.

The chain is built from TRBV2 and TRBJ1-2; possibly TRBD1 for D (5 bases). Germline loops: CDR1 SNHLY, CDR2 FYNNEI. The CDR3 is made up of 13 amino acids. V was clipped by 5 bases and J by 3 bases, with 10 bases between them. The CDR3 reads CASSLQADYGYTF. As DNA, the CDR3 is TGTGCCAGCAGTTTACAGGCGGACTATGGCTACACCTTC. The whole variable domain, remainder taken from reference TRBV2 and TRBJ1-2, is EPEVTQTPSHQVTQMGQEVILRCVPISNHLYFYWYRQILGQKVEFLVSFYNNEISEKSEIFDDQFSVERPDGSNFTLKIRSTKLEDSAMYFCASSLQADYGYTFGSGTRLTVV.

This rearrangement joins TRBV9 to TRBJ2-7; D might be TRBD2 (6 bases). Germline assignment: CDR1 SGDLS and CDR2 YYNGEE. The CDR3 has 15 amino acids. V lost 4 bases and J 3 bases, leaving 17 bases between the germline ends. The CDR3 region is CASSSGGADYYEQYF. The DNA for the CDR3 is TGTGCCAGCAGCAGCGGCGGGGCCGACTACTACGAGCAGTACTTC.

This clonotype has a handful of counts. This sequence joins TRBV7-2 and TRBJ2-7; D might be TRBD1 (6 bases). The CDR3 length is 15 residues. CDR1 is SGHTA, CDR2 FQGNSA, per germline. V dropped 1 base and J dropped 2 bases, with 12 bases sitting between them. The CDR3 nucleotides are TGTGCCAGCAGCTTAGGCTCAGGGGTTCCCTACGAGCAGTACTTC. Translating gives CASSLGSGVPYEQYF.

A few counts support this clonotype. The chain employs TRBV20-1 and TRBJ2-3; D not resolved. CDR3 length: 12 amino acids. V gave up 2 bases and J gave up 2 bases, with 5 bases separating them. The germline V gene encodes CDR1 DFQATT and CDR2 SNEGSKA (reference sequence). CDR3 amino acids: CSARHSTDTQYF. In DNA, the CDR3 is TGCAGTGCTAGACACTCCACAGATACGCAGTATTTT.

This clonotype was detected only a few times. The chain carries TRBV7-9 and TRBJ2-7; no definite D call. V shed 8 bases and J shed 5 bases, with 22 bases lying between them. CDR3 size: 15 residues. Germline assignment: CDR1 SEHNR and CDR2 FQNEAQ (reference sequence). The CDR3: CASLDHGRSMDEQYF. CDR3 sequence (DNA): TGTGCCAGCCTCGACCATGGACGAAGTATGGACGAGCAGTACTTC.

This clonotype was detected a few times. This rearrangement joins TRBV3-1 to TRBJ2-5; 7 bases align to TRBD2. The CDR3 contains 14 residues. Per the germline V gene, CDR1 is LGHDT and CDR2 is YNNKEL (reference sequence). After removal of 4 bases from V and 2 bases from J, the junction contained 4 bases not matched to a gene. The CDR3 DNA is TGTGCCAGCAGCCGGGACTATTCACAAGAGACCCAGTACTTC. Its protein product is CASSRDYSQETQYF.

This clonotype was counted ten times or more. The CDR3 loop reads CASSFPGDGYTF. The CDR3 region has the DNA TGTGCCAGCAGTTTTCCCGGGGATGGCTACACCTTC. This chain links TRBV12-3 or TRBV12-4 with TRBJ1-2, with no clear D. This CDR3 spans 12 amino acids. V dropped 3 bases and J dropped 6 bases, with 8 bases sitting between them.

This chain joins TRBV12-5 and TRBJ2-7; D might be TRBD1 or TRBD2, each matching 6 bases. This CDR3 comprises 13 residues. Trimming pared 6 bases from V and 6 bases from J, leaving 15 bases between. CDR1 is LGHNT, CDR2 FRNRAP, per germline. Written as DNA, the CDR3 is TGTGCTAGTGGCCCACGGGGGCGCGTCGAGCAGTACTTC. Translating it yields CASGPRGRVEQYF. Variable domain in full (rest from reference TRBV12-5 and TRBJ2-7): DARVTQTPRHKVTEMGQEVTMRCQPILGHNTVFWYRQTMMQGLELLAYFRNRAPLDDSGMPKDRFSAEMPDATLATLKIQPSEPRDSAVYFCASGPRGRVEQYFGPGTRLTVT.

The chain joins TRBV7-9 to TRBJ1-6; the D gene is possibly TRBD1 (5 bases). Germline V gives CDR1 SEHNR, CDR2 FQNEAQ (reference sequence). The CDR3 extends over 13 amino acids. V was clipped by 1 base and J by 11 bases, with 9 bases between them. The CDR3 coding sequence is TGTGCCAGCAGCTTAGAAGGGGAGGCACCCCTCCACTTT. Translating it yields CASSLEGEAPLHF.

This clonotype was counted between two and nine times. The V call is TRBV29-1, the J call TRBJ2-7, with 8 nucleotides matching TRBD1. Germline values: CDR1 SQVTM, CDR2 ANQGSEA. CDR3 length: 14 amino acids. V was pared by 2 bases and J by 5 bases, with 8 bases of the junction left unmatched. The CDR3 DNA reads as TGCAGCGTTGAACTAGGACAGGGCCCCCACGAGCAGTACTTC. Translated: CSVELGQGPHEQYF.

The chain carries TRBV3-1 and TRBJ1-1, with a weak D call TRBD1 (5 bases). Germline-derived CDR1 and CDR2 are LGHDT and YNNKEL (reference sequence). This CDR3 region has 19 residues. V shed 3 bases and J shed 1 base, with 24 bases lying between them. The CDR3 DNA follows: TGTGCCAGCAGCCATCATCAGGCGGGGTTCGGGGGTCGGAACACTGAAGCTTTCTTT. Translation: CASSHHQAGFGGRNTEAFF.

This clonotype has only a few counts. The rearrangement joins TRBV7-8 to TRBJ1-1; the D is unclear. The germline V gene has CDR1 SGHVS and CDR2 FQNEAQ. The CDR3 totals 13 residues. V was cut by 1 base and J by 0 bases, with 3 bases left in between. The CDR3 DNA sequence: TGTGCCAGCAGCTTAGTAATGAACACTGAAGCTTTCTTT. Protein: CASSLVMNTEAFF.

This chain links TRBV21-1 with TRBJ1-5; TRBD1 was called by the table and not checked on the DNA. TRBV21-1 is reported as a pseudogene. The CDR3 length is 16 residues. The CDR3 sequence is CASSKLGQASNQPQHF. CDR3 DNA sequence: TGTGCCAGCAGCAAACTGGGACAGGCTAGCAATCAGCCCCAGCATTTT.

The chain links TRBV24-1 to TRBJ2-1; D gene ambiguous. In germline, CDR1 is KGHDR, CDR2 SFDVKD. The CDR3 has 12 residues. V was trimmed by 7 bases and J by 8 bases, leaving 11 bases between them. CDR3 sequence reads: CATSDGFHEQFF. Written as DNA, the CDR3 is TGTGCCACCAGCGATGGGTTCCATGAGCAGTTCTTC.